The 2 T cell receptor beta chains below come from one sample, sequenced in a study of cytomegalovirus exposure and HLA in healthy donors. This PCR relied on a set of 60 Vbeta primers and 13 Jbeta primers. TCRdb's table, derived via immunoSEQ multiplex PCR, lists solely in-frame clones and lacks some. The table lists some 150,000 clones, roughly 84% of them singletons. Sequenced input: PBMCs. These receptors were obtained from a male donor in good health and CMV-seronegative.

CDR3 protein: CASSYSPPLGNTIYF. CDR3 in DNA: TGTGCCAGCAGTTACTCCCCCCCTCTGGGAAACACCATATATTTT. This rearrangement joins TRBV6-5 to TRBJ1-3; D is unclear. The germline V and J ends were trimmed by 0 bases and 4 bases, with 10 bases remaining between them. Looked up from germline, CDR1 is MNHEY and CDR2 is SVGAGI. The CDR3 consists of 15 residues.

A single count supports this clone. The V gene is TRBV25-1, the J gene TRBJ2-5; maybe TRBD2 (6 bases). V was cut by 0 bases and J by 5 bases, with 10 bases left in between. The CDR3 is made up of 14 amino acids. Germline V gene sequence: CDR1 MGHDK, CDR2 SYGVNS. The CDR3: CASSEYGGAETQYF. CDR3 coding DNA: TGTGCCAGCAGTGAATATGGAGGGGCGGAGACCCAGTACTTC.